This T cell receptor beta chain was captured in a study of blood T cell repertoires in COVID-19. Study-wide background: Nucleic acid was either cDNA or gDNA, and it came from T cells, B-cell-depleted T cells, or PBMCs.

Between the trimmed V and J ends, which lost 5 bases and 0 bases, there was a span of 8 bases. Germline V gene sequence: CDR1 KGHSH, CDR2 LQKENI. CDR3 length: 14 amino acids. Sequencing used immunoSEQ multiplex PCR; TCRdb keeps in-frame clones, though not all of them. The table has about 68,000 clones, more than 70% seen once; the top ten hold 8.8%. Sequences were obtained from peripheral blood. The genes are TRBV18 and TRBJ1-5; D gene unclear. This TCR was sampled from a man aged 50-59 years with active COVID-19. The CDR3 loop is CASSGGRSNQPQHF. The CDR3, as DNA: TGTGCCAGCTCAGGTGGGCGTAGCAATCAGCCCCAGCATTTT.